This T cell receptor (beta chain) was sequenced for a study of T-cell memory formation after mild COVID-19. At the level of the study: For the most part, TCR clusters were specific to one donor.

The sample holds a few counts of this clonotype. Its specificity is unknown. TCRdb used MiXCR to reprocess the 5' RACE reads, holding one entry per CDR3 protein. The sample records roughly 47,000 distinct CDR3 sequences, around 7.2% being singletons. Findings and caveats of the study: Largely, contracting CD4+ clones fell within CM and EM, and contracting CD8+ clones within EMRA.

The CDR3 is made up of 15 amino acids. The V segment lost 5 bases and the J segment 10 bases; nucleotides outside the gene matches: 12. Germline CDR1 reads MGHRA; CDR2 reads YSYEKL. The sequence derives from a man between 18 and 29 years old who had mild COVID-19 (a few samples of this study predate the infection). Cell type and time point are not known. This chain uses TRBV4-1 with TRBJ2-1; 9 bases fit TRBD1. The sample consisted of PBMCs or a T cell subset sorted from them (not recorded which). The CDR3 DNA sequence: TGCGCCAGCAGCGCATTCGAAGGACAGGGGCGAGAGCAGTTCTTC. It yields the protein CASSAFEGQGREQFF.